What follows are 29 T cell receptor beta chains derived from one specimen sequenced in a study of OX40 agonist ivuxolimab in advanced cancers. Measured with immunoSEQ multiplex PCR; TCRdb has only the in-frame clones, and not every one. The sample has about 56,000 clones; 82% are singletons. Source: CD4+ or CD8+ T cells sorted from blood, taken in a trial of the OX40 agonist ivuxolimab. The source of these receptors is an adult with an advanced solid tumor such as melanoma, head and neck, liver or kidney cancer.

This clone was detected once. The rearrangement uses TRBV5-1 and TRBJ1-2; tentative D call: TRBD1 (5 bases). V lost 2 bases, J lost 5 bases, and 13 bases lay in between. The V gene's germline CDR1 is SGHRS and CDR2 YFSETQ. The CDR3 spans 14 residues. The CDR3: CASSFGNGGYGYTF. The DNA of the CDR3 is TGCGCCAGCAGCTTTGGTAACGGGGGATATGGCTACACCTTC.

This clone was seen a handful of times. The gene calls are TRBV7-2 and TRBJ1-5, with 7 bases matching TRBD1. This CDR3 spans 13 amino acids. CDR1 SGHTA and CDR2 FQGNSA come from the germline V gene. Losses at the gene ends were 5 bases for V and 4 bases for J; bases not matched to a gene: 2. Here the CDR3 DNA reads TGTGCCAGCAGCATGACAGGGAATCAGCCCCAGCATTTT. Amino acids: CASSMTGNQPQHF.

The rearrangement links TRBV6-1 to TRBJ2-7, with 7 bases identical to TRBD1. The CDR3 length is 14 residues. V lost 3 bases, J lost 6 bases, and 8 bases stayed unmatched. Germline V gives CDR1 MNHNS, CDR2 SASEGT. As DNA, the CDR3 is TGTGCCAGCAGTGAGTCCCACCGGACAGGCGAGCAGTACTTC. Translating it yields CASSESHRTGEQYF.

The chain is built from TRBV5-6 and TRBJ2-1, with D perhaps matching TRBD1 (6 bases). Germline CDR1 reads SGHDT; CDR2 reads YYEEEE. V gave up 0 bases and J gave up 2 bases, with 12 bases separating them. The CDR3 is 16 residues long. CDR3 in amino acids: CASSLATGSTYNEQFF. The CDR3 region has the DNA TGTGCCAGCAGCTTGGCGACAGGCTCTACCTACAATGAGCAGTTCTTC.

The V call is TRBV28, the J call TRBJ1-4; the D is unclear. V was clipped by 2 bases and J by 3 bases, with 10 bases between them. This CDR3 comprises 15 residues. Germline V gene lookup returns CDR1 MDHEN and CDR2 SYDVKM. The DNA for the CDR3 is TGTGCCAGCAGTTTAGGCTCAGCTCCTAATGAAAAACTGTTTTTT. Its protein product is CASSLGSAPNEKLFF.

The rearrangement links TRBV5-1 to TRBJ2-5; 10 bases line up with TRBD1. V lost 1 base to trimming and J lost 4 bases; unmatched junction nucleotides: 10. The germline V gene encodes CDR1 SGHRS and CDR2 YFSETQ. The length of the CDR3 is 17 residues. The CDR3 DNA is TGCGCCAGCAGCTTGTCCCCGACAGGGGGCGGTGGAGAGACCCAGTACTTC. Translated, it gives CASSLSPTGGGGETQYF.

The V gene is TRBV5-4, the J gene TRBJ2-7; D not certain. The germline gives CDR1 SGHNT, CDR2 YYREEE (reference sequence). V dropped 0 bases and J dropped 4 bases, with 11 bases sitting between them. The CDR3 has 14 amino acids. The CDR3 DNA reads TGTGCCAGCAGCTTGGAACGTTTGGGGTACGAGCAGTACTTC. The encoded protein is CASSLERLGYEQYF.

There are a few counts of this clone. This chain links TRBV6-5 with TRBJ1-1; 7 nucleotides match TRBD1. This CDR3 contains 14 residues. V lost 10 bases, J lost 1 base, and 9 bases stayed unmatched. Germline CDR1 MNHEY, CDR2 SVGAGI. The chain's CDR3 is CATHYGQANTEAFF. The CDR3, as DNA: TGTGCCACCCACTATGGACAGGCGAACACTGAAGCTTTCTTT.

CDR3 loop: CASSYRRNNQPQHF. The CDR3 bases are TGTGCCAGCAGCTACCGACGGAACAATCAGCCCCAGCATTTT. V gene TRBV6-5 combines with J gene TRBJ1-5, with unresolved D. The germline V gene has CDR1 MNHEY and CDR2 SVGAGI. This CDR3 spans 14 amino acids. Trimming took off 6 bases at V and 3 bases at J, with 12 bases between the two ends.

The chain employs TRBV6-6 and TRBJ2-7, with 7 bases aligning to TRBD2. CDR3 length: 15 amino acids. Per germline, CDR1 MNHNY and CDR2 SVGAGI (reference sequence). With V trimmed by 5 bases and J by 3 bases, 10 bases remained unmatched. The CDR3 region has the DNA TGTGCCAGCAGTATACAACCCGGGACTAACTACGAGCAGTACTTC. Translating gives CASSIQPGTNYEQYF.

The chain is built from TRBV5-1 and TRBJ1-1, with no clear D. This CDR3 comprises 14 residues. V lost 6 bases and J 4 bases, leaving 16 bases between the germline ends. CDR1 is SGHRS and CDR2 is YFSETQ in the germline V gene. The CDR3 region is CASTQDGRGTEAFF. The CDR3 DNA sequence: TGCGCCAGCACCCAAGACGGCCGGGGCACTGAAGCTTTCTTT.

The CDR3 region is CASSPRAAKGYTF. DNA for the CDR3: TGTGCCAGCTCACCACGGGCAGCAAAGGGCTACACCTTC. The chain is built from TRBV18 and TRBJ1-2, with D unclear. The CDR3 covers 13 residues. CDR1 and CDR2 from the germline V gene are KGHSH and LQKENI. The V end lost 1 base, the J end lost 8 bases, and 11 bases lay between the germline ends.

The gene calls are TRBV19 and TRBJ1-2, with D possibly TRBD1 on 6 matching bases. Germline V CDR1 and CDR2: LNHDA, SQIVND (reference sequence). Trimming took off 8 bases at V and 3 bases at J, with 16 bases between the two ends. CDR3 length equals 14 residues. CDR3: CASYPQGQDYGYTF. The CDR3 DNA is TGTGCCAGTTACCCCCAGGGGCAGGACTATGGCTACACCTTC.

V and J are TRBV20-1 and TRBJ2-3; D is uncertain. The CDR3 is made up of 11 amino acids. With 6 bases removed from V and 6 bases from J, the gap between germline ends came to 10 bases. Germline V lookup: CDR1 DFQATT, CDR2 SNEGSKA (reference sequence). For the CDR3, the DNA is TGCAGTGCCCCCGGTTTGGATACGCAGTATTTT. Translating it yields CSAPGLDTQYF.

The rearrangement links TRBV25-1 to TRBJ2-1; TRBD2 might be the D (6 bases). The germline V gene has CDR1 MGHDK and CDR2 SYGVNS. The V and J ends lost 4 bases and 12 bases respectively, with 19 bases between them. This CDR3 has 14 amino acids. The CDR3: CASSAFGGTQGQFF. CDR3 DNA sequence: TGTGCCAGCAGTGCTTTTGGCGGGACCCAGGGGCAGTTCTTC.

V and J are TRBV7-3 and TRBJ2-5, with D perhaps given as TRBD1 or TRBD2 (5 bases each). The germline CDR1 and CDR2 sequences are SGHTA and FQGTGA. The V gene lost 5 bases and the J gene lost 5 bases, with 12 bases spanning the gap. The CDR3 is made up of 13 amino acids. Here the CDR3 reads CASSRGAMETQYF. The CDR3 coding sequence is TGTGCCAGCAGCCGAGGGGCAATGGAGACCCAGTACTTC.

As DNA, the CDR3 is TGTGCCAGCAGTTTACAGGGCGGGGAGCAGTACTTC. Its protein product is CASSLQGGEQYF. The rearrangement joins TRBV6-6 to TRBJ2-7; a weak D match, TRBD1 (6 bases). V lost 4 bases and J lost 7, with 11 bases in between. Looked up from germline, CDR1 is MNHNY and CDR2 is SVGAGI (reference sequence). The CDR3 runs 12 residues.

The chain couples TRBV30 to TRBJ2-1; TRBD2 is a possible D gene (6 bases). Germline V gene lookup returns CDR1 GTSNPN and CDR2 SVGIG (reference sequence). The CDR3 covers 14 residues. V was trimmed by 3 bases and J by 4 bases, leaving 13 bases between them. In nucleotides, the CDR3 is TGTGCCTGGAGCCAAGGACTATTATACAATGAGCAGTTCTTC. Translation gives CAWSQGLLYNEQFF.

V is TRBV6-6 and J is TRBJ2-5, with no clear D. V dropped 2 bases and J dropped 1 base, with 11 bases sitting between them. This CDR3 is built from 15 residues. Germline V gene lookup returns CDR1 MNHNY and CDR2 SVGAGI (reference sequence). The CDR3 region is CASSYPGQLQETQYF. Written as DNA, the CDR3 is TGTGCCAGCAGTTACCCTGGGCAGCTCCAAGAGACCCAGTACTTC.

The rearrangement links TRBV10-3 to TRBJ1-6; D may be TRBD1 (6 bases). Germline CDR1 ENHRY, CDR2 SYGVKD. Trimming removed 7 bases at V and 7 bases at J, with 17 bases between. The CDR3 covers 15 residues. In DNA, the CDR3 is TGTGCCATCAAGGGGGGGGCCGCCTGGAATTCACCCCTCCACTTT. This translates into CAIKGGAAWNSPLHF.

The rearrangement uses TRBV7-8 and TRBJ1-4, with a possible D match to TRBD1 (6 bases). CDR3 length: 15 residues. Germline V gene data show CDR1 as SGHVS and CDR2 as FQNEAQ. V shed 2 bases and J shed 6 bases, with 13 bases lying between them. The CDR3 nucleotides read TGTGCCAGCAGCTTATCGGACAGTCTGGATGAAAAACTGTTTTTT. This translates into CASSLSDSLDEKLFF. Drawing the rest from reference TRBV7-8 and TRBJ1-4, the complete variable domain is GAGVSQSPRYKVAKRGQDVALRCDPISGHVSLFWYQQALGQGPEFLTYFQNEAQLDKSGLPSDRFFAERPEGSVSTLKIQRTQQEDSAVYLCASSLSDSLDEKLFFGSGTQLSVL.

The chain combines TRBV15 with TRBJ2-7, with D maybe TRBD1 (6 bases). Germline lookup yields CDR1 LNHNV and CDR2 YYDKDF (reference sequence). The CDR3 totals 14 residues. V lost 3 bases and J lost 4, with 13 bases in between. In DNA, the CDR3 is TGTGCCACCAGCAGTCTGAACAGGGAGTACGAGCAGTACTTC. Translating it yields CATSSLNREYEQYF.

The J gene is TRBJ2-1, the V gene TRBV7-7; 11 bases fit TRBD2. Germline trimming cut 5 bases from V and 10 bases from J; bases unmatched to any gene: 10. The germline CDR1 and CDR2 sequences are SSHAT and FNYEAQ (reference sequence). The CDR3 spans 15 residues. CDR3 coding DNA: TGTGCCAGCAGCCCAAATAGCGGGGGGGTCACGGAGCAGTTCTTC. Its translation: CASSPNSGGVTEQFF.

The V call is TRBV6-1, the J call TRBJ1-6, with D perhaps TRBD1 (5 bases). The CDR3 has 14 amino acids. Germline assignment: CDR1 MNHNS and CDR2 SASEGT. The V end lost 1 base, the J end lost 8 bases, and 9 bases lay between the germline ends. The CDR3 reads CASSEVQGDSPLHF. Here the CDR3 DNA reads TGTGCCAGCAGTGAAGTTCAGGGTGATTCACCCCTCCACTTT.

The chain links TRBV19 to TRBJ1-4, with 7 bases matching TRBD1. The CDR3 has 17 amino acids. V gave up 7 bases and J gave up 7 bases; unmatched junction bases: 18. Per germline, CDR1 LNHDA and CDR2 SQIVND (reference sequence). The CDR3 region is CASNDPGAGGLGEKLFF. The CDR3, as DNA: TGTGCCAGTAACGATCCGGGGGCAGGGGGTTTAGGTGAAAAACTGTTTTTT.

The rearrangement joins TRBV6-6 to TRBJ1-4; 7 bases map to TRBD1. CDR3 size: 14 residues. Trimming took 7 bases from V and 7 from J; bases not matched to a gene: 9. The V gene's germline CDR1 is MNHNY and CDR2 SVGAGI (reference sequence). The CDR3 region has the DNA TGTGCCAGCAACCGACAGGGCCCCTCTGAAAAACTGTTTTTT. This gives the protein CASNRQGPSEKLFF.

The chain uses TRBV7-9 and TRBJ2-7; the D is unclear. The ends were cut back, 2 bases at V and 0 bases at J, with 8 bases in the middle. Per the germline V gene, CDR1 is SEHNR and CDR2 is FQNEAQ (reference sequence). The CDR3 has 14 residues. CDR3 in amino acids: CASSLPGNSYEQYF. The CDR3 DNA follows: TGTGCCAGCAGCTTACCTGGCAACTCCTACGAGCAGTACTTC.

V gene TRBV10-3 combines with J gene TRBJ2-2, with D hard to call. CDR1 ENHRY and CDR2 SYGVKD come from the germline V gene. The V end was cut by 6 bases, the J end by 8 bases, with 7 bases between. CDR3 length: 11 amino acids. CDR3 nucleotides: TGTGCCATCAGAAAGGGTGGGGAGCTGTTTTTT. This codes for CAIRKGGELFF.

This clone was detected only once. The V call is TRBV15, the J call TRBJ1-1; TRBD1 agrees at 7 bases. The length of the CDR3 is 19 residues. Germline lookup yields CDR1 LNHNV and CDR2 YYDKDF (reference sequence). Trimming at V came to 6 bases and at J to 7 bases, leaving 26 bases not matched to a gene. The chain's CDR3 is CATRRTRTDRGDRRNEAFF. CDR3 bases: TGTGCCACCAGGCGAACTAGGACCGACCGGGGGGACAGAAGGAATGAAGCTTTCTTT.